This entry features one T cell receptor beta chain sequence. Its binding antigen is unknown. At one boundary the junction diverges from the germline segment, which might be a read error. The data were obtained in a study of regulatory T cells in long-lasting Graves disease (dated by TCRdb to the early 2020s). About the full investigation: Antithyroid drugs had been taken for less than 3 months by newly diagnosed Graves' disease patients. This study used TCR sequencing and RNA sequencing of peripheral blood to compare persistent Graves' disease patients against newly diagnosed Graves' disease patients. The study took place in China and was registered as a clinical trial. A total of around 35 samples underwent TCR sequencing, from 13 patients with persistent Graves' disease and approximately 20 patients with newly diagnosed Graves' disease.

What this sample's time point label stands for: newly diagnosed GD, antithyroid drugs for less than 3 months. For both TCR sequencing and RNA sequencing, RNA was extracted from PBMCs in TRIzol. The diagnosis of Graves' disease followed American Thyroid Association guidelines. The patients came from an endocrinology department in Xi'an, China. Each patient gave roughly 10 milliliters of peripheral blood, collected in an EDTA anticoagulant tube. Ficoll Paque Plus density gradient separation was used to isolate PBMCs, and no further T cell sorting was performed. An Agilent 2100 Bioanalyzer and agarose gel were used to check RNA quality, and a NanoDrop 2000 was used to measure RNA concentration. Here is what the overall study found, with its caveats: Only peripheral blood was studied, because thyroid tissue, the primary lesion, was inaccessible. Preferential use of TRBV28, TRBJ1-2 and TRBJ2-5 was observed in persistent disease, whereas TRBV20-1 and TRBJ2-1 were favored in newly diagnosed disease. Patients with persistent disease shared more public clonotypes (around 3,000) than newly diagnosed patients did (more than 900). The small sample size was acknowledged by the authors as a limitation that may reduce accuracy. Sequencing and analysis were limited to the TCR beta chain. Compared with newly diagnosed patients, persistent Graves' disease patients had lower TCR Shannon entropy and fewer highly expanded clones, which suggests clonal expansion.

The CDR1 and CDR2 encoded by the germline V gene are ENHRY and SYGVKD. Reading from cysteine to phenylalanine, the CDR3 counts 13 amino acids. Here the CDR3 DNA is all that survives: 39 bases in frame from base 1. Library creation used multiplex PCR. Sequenced using an Illumina HiSeq 4000. TCR beta libraries were built with iRepertoire HTBI primers and Arm-PCR amplification of CDR3 regions. Before sequencing, the PCR products went through gel purification. As for the original processing: Gene usage analysis of CDR3 amino acid clonotypes used the approximately 62 TRBV and about 15 TRBJ segments found across samples. COPE and FqMerger were used to merge filtered high-quality paired reads into contigs. BLAST was used to align contigs to IMGT TRBV, TRBD and TRBJ reference genes, and CDR3 was defined according to IMGT. Highly expanded clones were defined as clonotypes with a frequency above 0.1%. Repertoire diversity was measured by Shannon entropy, and V-J evenness by the Gini coefficient. Public clonotypes were defined as clonotypes shared by more than one individual. The public sequencing data were trimmed at Q25 with fastp and processed into clonotypes with MiXCR by TCRdb, which kept only in-frame beta chains. Each entry is one CDR3 protein sequence, shown with its most common DNA and genes. The V and J calls and clone size come from TCRdb's table, not from the authors' own analysis. The table for this sample lists about 440,000 distinct CDR3 sequences; about 16% of them were counted only once. The ten largest clones take up about a quarter of the sample.

This sample was shared with a second study, whose subject was T cells in Graves' hyperthyroidism and ophthalmopathy. Looking at the second paper: Graves' hyperthyroidism was defined as stable when no progression to ophthalmopathy occurred over 18 months of follow-up. Hyperthyroidism patients were newly diagnosed, had a disease duration of under 2 months, and were aged 18 to 65 years. Any patient with an uncontrolled infection, another autoimmune disease, pregnancy or lactation was excluded. Diagnoses were based on clinical symptoms, serum thyroxine and TRAb, thyroid ultrasound and orbital computed tomography. The first round of RT-PCR for the TCR CDR3 was performed with the HTBI primer set and the Qiagen OneStep RT-PCR kit. Blood samples also contained most of the expanded thyroid clonotypes (frequency above 0.001), which suggests that blood repertoires may reflect thyroid immune responses. A 13 V-J signature model separated ophthalmopathy from stable hyperthyroidism, with 87.88% sensitivity and 81.08% specificity in cross-validation and 80%/75% in testing. In validation, progression to ophthalmopathy was predicted by the model with 55% to 71% sensitivity and 72.22% specificity, a median of approximately 6.5 months before onset. A discovery cohort of roughly 100 patients, fewer than 50 with Graves' ophthalmopathy and about 60 with stable Graves' hyperthyroidism, was used to find distinguishing TCR V-J signatures. Prospective prediction of ophthalmopathy was tested in an independent validation cohort of 18 to 20 hyperthyroidism patients and 15 to 17 patients who later progressed to ophthalmopathy. The 75 to 100 discovery patients were randomly divided into training and test sets at a 7:3 ratio. In addition, the study compared T-cell repertoires in thyroid tissue and in blood from several Graves' hyperthyroidism patients. After sampling, hyperthyroidism patients received methimazole starting at 30 mg daily, and ophthalmopathy patients received high-dose intravenous methylprednisolone. The libraries were constructed in a second round of multiplex PCR and then size-selected and purified. The libraries were sequenced on an Illumina HiSeq2000 using paired-end 100 bp reads. SOAPnuke was used to process the raw data, with reads discarded if the reads contained adapters or uncalled bases, had a mean Phred below 15, or lacked an exact constant-primer or identifier match. COPE v1.2.5 was used to merge high-quality paired reads, and clonotypes were defined as unique nucleotide sequences. Clonotypes were aligned to IMGT TRBV, TRBD and TRBJ reference segments using MiTCR v1.1. Only V-J combinations with frequency above 0.0001, covering roughly 99% of repertoires, were analysed. A TCS score was defined as the ratio between F50 (clonal expansion) and ExV (chaos), using BLOSUM62-based TCRdist between CDR3 peptides within each V-J. Welch's t-statistics and random forest reduced 500 to 650 V-J features to 13, which were used in a naive Bayes classifier (R e1071). No statistical method was used to set the sample size in advance, and investigators knew the group allocation. The paper reports TCR Vbeta CDR3 sequencing of approximately 140 peripheral blood samples: 43 ophthalmopathy, 75 to 80 hyperthyroidism and around 17 progressor patients.

Source: peripheral blood mononuclear cells (PBMCs), taken at new diagnosis, from a patient treated with antithyroid drugs. The chain is assembled from TRBV10-3 and TRBJ1-2; the D gene is not confidently resolved. The sequence came from a woman aged 18-29 years with Graves disease. Donor details come from another sample of the same person, matched by shared clones. The bases are TGTACCATCAGTGAGACGCCTGGGGATGGCTACACCTTC. The translation is CTISETPGDGYTF.